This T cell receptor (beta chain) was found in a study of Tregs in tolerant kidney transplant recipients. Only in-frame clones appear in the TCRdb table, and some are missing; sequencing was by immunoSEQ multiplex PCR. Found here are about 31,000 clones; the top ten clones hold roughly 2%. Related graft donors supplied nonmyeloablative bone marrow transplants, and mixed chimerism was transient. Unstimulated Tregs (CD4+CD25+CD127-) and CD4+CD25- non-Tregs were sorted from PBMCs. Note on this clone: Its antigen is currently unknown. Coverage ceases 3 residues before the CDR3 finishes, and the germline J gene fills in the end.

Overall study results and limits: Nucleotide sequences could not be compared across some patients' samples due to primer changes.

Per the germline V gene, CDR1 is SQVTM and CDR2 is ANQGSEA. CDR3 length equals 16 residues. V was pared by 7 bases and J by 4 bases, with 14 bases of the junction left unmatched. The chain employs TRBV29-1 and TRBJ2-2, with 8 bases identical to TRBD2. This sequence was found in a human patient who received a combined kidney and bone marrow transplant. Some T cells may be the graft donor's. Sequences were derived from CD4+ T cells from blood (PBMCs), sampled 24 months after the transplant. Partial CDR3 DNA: TGCAGCGCCCAAGGGTTGGCTGCGGGAGGCACCGGGGAG. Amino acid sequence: CSAQGLAAGGTGE. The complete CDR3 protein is CSAQGLAAGGTGELFF.